These 10 T cell receptor beta chains came from one sample sequenced in a study of T cells after yellow fever vaccination (dated by TCRdb to the late 2010s). Read against the paper, the sample's treatment or condition label means: live attenuated yellow fever vaccine strain. Library creation used 5' RACE. This sample was sequenced with an Illumina HiSeq 2500. TCRdb applied fastp at Q25 and MiXCR to the public reads, then kept only in-frame beta chains. CDR3 protein duplicates are merged, each entry listing the most common genes and DNA. Counted in this sample were just under 600,000 distinct CDR3 sequences; approximately 15% of them appeared once. 11% to 15% of the sample goes to the ten largest clones. The starting material was PBMCs, obtained on the day of the yellow fever booster vaccination. Source of these receptors: a man aged 30 to 39 who received the YFV17D yellow fever vaccine.

Only a few counts were recorded for this clonotype. The V and J genes are TRBV20-1 and TRBJ2-1; a weak D match, TRBD1 (5 bases). CDR3 length: 14 amino acids. The germline gives CDR1 DFQATT, CDR2 SNEGSKA (reference sequence). The germline V and J ends were trimmed by 0 bases and 9 bases, with 15 bases remaining between them. CDR3 DNA: TGCAGTGCTAGAGATCTGCCGTCTAGGGGTGAGCAGTTCTTC. Translated, it gives CSARDLPSRGEQFF.

This chain connects TRBV27 to TRBJ1-4; a weak D match, TRBD1 (5 bases). The CDR3 runs 15 residues. V shed 6 bases and J shed 10 bases, with 21 bases lying between them. The germline V gene has CDR1 MNHEY and CDR2 SMNVEV (reference sequence). The CDR3 region is CASRAEGFIGGKLFF. CDR3 coding DNA: TGTGCCAGCAGGGCTGAGGGGTTTATTGGTGGAAAACTGTTTTTT.

The chain uses TRBV5-6 and TRBJ2-7; 7 bases fit TRBD1. CDR3 size: 14 residues. Per germline, CDR1 SGHDT and CDR2 YYEEEE. The V gene end was trimmed by 4 bases and the J gene end by 3 bases; junction bases not matched to a gene: 7. The CDR3 coding sequence is TGTGCCAGCAGCGTGACAGGGAGAAGCTACGAGCAGTACTTC. Translation: CASSVTGRSYEQYF.

Turning to this clonotype: This may arise from a read error, as a much more abundant clone is one base away. CDR3 region: CASSKGGYEQYF. The CDR3 nucleotides read TGTGCCAGCAGCAAGGGGGGGTACGAGCAGTACTTC. V is TRBV7-2 and J is TRBJ2-7; TRBD2 is a possible D gene (7 bases). Trimming took 5 bases from V and 4 from J, leaving 9 bases between them. CDR3 length equals 12 residues. Germline CDR1 SGHTA, CDR2 FQGNSA.

The rearrangement links TRBV20-1 to TRBJ1-2, with TRBD1 matching over 7 bases. CDR3 length equals 12 residues. In germline, CDR1 is DFQATT, CDR2 SNEGSKA (reference sequence). Germline trimming cut 7 bases from V and 7 bases from J; bases unmatched to any gene: 9. The DNA of the CDR3 is TGCAGTGTTTATACAGGGGTCGGTGGCTACACCTTC. It translates to CSVYTGVGGYTF.

This clonotype was observed at least ten times. V gene TRBV7-9 combines with J gene TRBJ2-1, with 12 positions matching TRBD2. Germline CDR1 reads SEHNR; CDR2 reads FQNEAQ (reference sequence). The V and J ends lost 6 bases and 6 bases, in that order; junction bases with no gene match: 6. The CDR3 loop spans 15 amino acids. CDR3: CASRSTSGSSNEQFF. CDR3 bases: TGTGCCAGCAGGTCGACTAGCGGGAGTTCCAATGAGCAGTTCTTC.

This clonotype was seen at least ten times. The V call is TRBV7-9, the J call TRBJ2-7; 7 positions agree with TRBD1. V lost 3 bases and J lost 5; bases outside the gene matches: 7. Germline-derived CDR1 and CDR2 are SEHNR and FQNEAQ (reference sequence). The CDR3 is 14 residues long. The chain's CDR3 is CASSLGTAGDEQYF. CDR3 in DNA: TGTGCCAGCAGCTTGGGGACAGCTGGCGACGAGCAGTACTTC.

This clonotype has a handful of counts. The genes are TRBV5-1 and TRBJ2-3; 12 positions match TRBD2. V lost 1 base, J lost 5 bases, and 2 bases stayed unmatched. The CDR3 has 15 residues. Germline-derived CDR1 and CDR2 are SGHRS and YFSETQ. This CDR3 reads CASSLTTSGRDTQYF. CDR3 coding DNA: TGCGCCAGCAGCTTGACGACTAGCGGGAGAGATACGCAGTATTTT.

A few counts support this clonotype. The gene calls are TRBV30 and TRBJ1-5; no clear D gene. Trimming removed 5 bases at V and 4 bases at J, with 12 bases between. The CDR3 is made up of 13 amino acids. From germline, CDR1 is GTSNPN and CDR2 SVGIG (reference sequence). The CDR3 DNA sequence: TGTGCCTGGTCGGTGGGGAAGAATCAGCCCCAGCATTTT. Translating it yields CAWSVGKNQPQHF.

This clonotype was observed many times. V usage is TRBV6-1 and J usage is TRBJ1-2; 8 nucleotides line up with TRBD1. The CDR3 runs to 13 residues. The germline gives CDR1 MNHNS, CDR2 SASEGT. The trim removed 6 bases at V and 5 bases at J, leaving 5 bases unmatched. The DNA for the CDR3 is TGTGCCAGCAGCCCCGACAGGGGTTATGGCTACACCTTC. Translated: CASSPDRGYGYTF.